A single T cell receptor (beta chain) is shown here with its context. The antigen remains unidentified. This sample is drawn from a study of identical twins. The V and J ends lost 2 bases and 2 bases respectively, with 14 bases between them. CDR3 length: 16 amino acids. General observations from the study: Donors were not followed over many years; analysis was cross-sectional.

Unique molecular identifiers were present on cDNA, and template switching added a universal primer site. Each CDR3 protein gets one entry after TCRdb re-called the 5' RACE reads with MiXCR. Of about 100,000 distinct CDR3 sequences listed, 5.5% to 7% are singletons. This TCR came from a woman aged 45-65 years in good health. The sequenced material came from memory T cells sorted from blood. The V call is TRBV12-3 or TRBV12-4, the J call TRBJ2-3, with TRBD2 as a possible D gene (5 bases). This CDR3 is CASSLSASLSTDTQYF. In DNA, the CDR3 is TGTGCCAGCAGTTTATCGGCTAGCCTGTCCACAGATACGCAGTATTTT.